Here is one T cell receptor beta chain with its context. This CDR3 contains 11 residues. Trimming removed 6 bases from V and 4 bases from J, with 4 bases in between. The data were produced by immunoSEQ multiplex PCR, yet TCRdb's version contains in-frame clones alone and is incomplete. The data show roughly 500,000 clones, around nine tenths seen once. These data originate in a study of blood T cell repertoires in COVID-19. On the study more broadly: COVID-19 samples, acute and convalescent, were from the United States, Italy and Spain.

Adults between roughly 18 and 90 years of age took part from 20 to 25 US areas. Cohorts were based on clinical histories the participants reported. In Cohort 3, a recovered donor had either two negative PCRs, clearance, or symptom resolution. This chain connects TRBV12-3 or TRBV12-4 to TRBJ2-1; D remains unclear. Source material: PBMCs or T cells enriched from blood (not recorded which). The receptor was isolated from a woman aged 55 to 70 who had recovered from COVID-19. Here the CDR3 DNA reads TGTGCCAGCAGCGAGTACAATGAGCAGTTCTTC. Its protein product is CASSEYNEQFF.